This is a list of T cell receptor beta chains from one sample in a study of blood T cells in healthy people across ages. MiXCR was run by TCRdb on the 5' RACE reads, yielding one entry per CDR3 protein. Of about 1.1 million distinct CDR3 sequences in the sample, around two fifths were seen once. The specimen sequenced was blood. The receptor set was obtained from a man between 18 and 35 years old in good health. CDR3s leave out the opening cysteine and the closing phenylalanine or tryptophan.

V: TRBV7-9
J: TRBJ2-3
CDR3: ASSSRLAGETDTQY

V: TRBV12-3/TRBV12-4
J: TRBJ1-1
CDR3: ASSLRDMNTEAF

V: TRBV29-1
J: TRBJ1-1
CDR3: SVARVVNTEAF

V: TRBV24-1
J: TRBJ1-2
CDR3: ATSDPGVVVNGYT

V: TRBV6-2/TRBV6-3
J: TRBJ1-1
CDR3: ASRPQGRAVYVSEAF

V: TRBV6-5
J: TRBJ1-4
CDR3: ASSLEKMNEKLF

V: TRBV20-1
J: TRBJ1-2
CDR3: SARVTDFMDYT

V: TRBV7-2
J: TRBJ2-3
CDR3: ASSLGRTERTDTQY

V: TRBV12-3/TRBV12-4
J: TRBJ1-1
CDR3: ASSLSAVNTEAF

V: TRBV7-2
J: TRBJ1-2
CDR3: ASSLGHQNYGYT

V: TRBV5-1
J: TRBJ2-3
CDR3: ASSVTGESDTQY